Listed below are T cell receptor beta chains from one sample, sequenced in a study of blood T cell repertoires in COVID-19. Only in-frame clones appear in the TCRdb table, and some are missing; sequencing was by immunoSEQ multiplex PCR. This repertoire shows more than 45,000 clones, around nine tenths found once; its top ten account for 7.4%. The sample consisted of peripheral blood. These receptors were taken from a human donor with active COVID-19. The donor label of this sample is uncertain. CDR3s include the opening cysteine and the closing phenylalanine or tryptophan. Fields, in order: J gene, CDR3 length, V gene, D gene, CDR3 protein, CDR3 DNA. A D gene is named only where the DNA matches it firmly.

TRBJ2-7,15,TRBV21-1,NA,CASSRDRGRPYEQYF,TGTGCCAGCAGCCGGGACAGGGGGCGCCCCTACGAGCAGTACTTC
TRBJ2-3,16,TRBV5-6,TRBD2,CASSSGLVLGTDTQYF,TGTGCCAGCAGCTCGGGACTAGTTCTTGGCACAGATACGCAGTATTTT
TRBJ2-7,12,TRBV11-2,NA,CASSSTGLEQYF,TGTGCCAGCAGCTCGACAGGTCTTGAGCAGTACTTC
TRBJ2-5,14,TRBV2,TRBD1,CASRRDREGETQYF,TGTGCCAGCAGGAGGGACAGGGAGGGTGAGACCCAGTACTTC
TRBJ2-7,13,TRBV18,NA,CASSQYSSYEQYF,TGTGCCAGCTCACAATATTCTTCCTACGAGCAGTACTTC
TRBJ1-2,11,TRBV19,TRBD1,CASGQGRGYTF,TGTGCCAGTGGACAGGGGCGAGGCTACACCTTC
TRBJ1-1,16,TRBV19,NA,CASSTPLGGVGTEAFF,TGTGCCAGTAGTACCCCGTTAGGGGGGGTAGGCACTGAAGCTTTCTTT
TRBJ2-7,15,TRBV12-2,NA,CASRLVLVFSHEQYF,TGTGCAAGTCGCTTAGTTTTAGTATTTTCCCACGAGCAGTACTTC
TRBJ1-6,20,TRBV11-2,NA,CASSLDRFANLHSYNSPLHF,TGTGCCAGCAGCTTAGATCGGTTTGCCAACCTTCACTCCTATAATTCACCCCTCCACTTT
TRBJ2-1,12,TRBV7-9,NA,CASSKIAAEQFF,TGTGCCAGCAGCAAAATAGCGGCCGAGCAGTTCTTC